These 28 T cell receptor beta chains were sequenced from one sample in a study of blood T cells in healthy people across ages. A J-beta primer mix and a sample-barcoded 5' primer were used in a second PCR of roughly 6 to 11 cycles. TCRdb recomputed calls from the 5' RACE reads with MiXCR, one row per CDR3 protein. The data show approximately 940,000 distinct CDR3 sequences, about 48% seen once. Sequencing was carried out using blood. These receptors were collected from a man aged 25 to 45 in good health.

This chain links TRBV6-1 with TRBJ2-3; 12 bases map to TRBD2. This CDR3 is 17 amino acids long. The ends lost 4 bases at V and 2 bases at J; junction bases unmatched: 7. CDR1 and CDR2 (germline): MNHNS, SASEGT. The CDR3 DNA sequence: TGTGCCAGCAGTGCCGCCCGGACTAGCGGGGACACAGATACGCAGTATTTT. This translates into CASSAARTSGDTDTQYF.

This clonotype has just a few counts. The chain uses TRBV12-3 or TRBV12-4 and TRBJ1-1, with D possibly being TRBD1 (6 bases). V was pared by 0 bases and J by 1 base, with 6 bases between. The length of the CDR3 is 14 residues. The CDR3 sequence: CASSLAGGNTEAFF. CDR3 sequence (DNA): TGTGCCAGCAGTTTAGCAGGGGGGAACACTGAAGCTTTCTTT.

This clonotype was counted a few times. This rearrangement joins TRBV9 to TRBJ2-5, with 8 bases matching TRBD2. V dropped 0 bases and J dropped 2; count of bases not matched to a gene: 3. Germline assignment: CDR1 SGDLS and CDR2 YYNGEE. The CDR3 loop spans 15 amino acids. As DNA, the CDR3 is TGTGCCAGCAGCGTAGCAGCGGGGGAACAAGAGACCCAGTACTTC. It translates to CASSVAAGEQETQYF.

This chain connects TRBV7-2 to TRBJ2-5, with D uncertain. The CDR3 is 13 residues long. The germline V gene encodes CDR1 SGHTA and CDR2 FQGNSA. Trimming left V 2 bases short and J 5 bases short, with 9 bases between. The CDR3 DNA reads TGTGCCAGCAGCTTACAGGCCCCGGAGACCCAGTACTTC. This sequence encodes CASSLQAPETQYF.

As concerns this clonotype: The junction shows a germline mismatch at one end, possibly a read error. This chain links TRBV14 with TRBJ1-4; the D gene is possibly TRBD1 (5 bases). This CDR3 is built from 14 residues. The germline V gene has CDR1 SGHDN and CDR2 FVKESK. The CDR3 loop is CASSLLGDTTELFF. In DNA, the CDR3 is TGCGCCAGCAGCCTCCTAGGGGATACGACGGAACTGTTTTTT.

The chain couples TRBV12-3 or TRBV12-4 to TRBJ2-3, with TRBD1 as a possible D gene (5 bases). The CDR3 sequence is 14 residues long. V gave up 7 bases and J gave up 1 base, with 12 bases separating them. Written as DNA, the CDR3 is TGTGCCAGCACCGTGACAGAAGGCACAGATACGCAGTATTTT. This encodes CASTVTEGTDTQYF.

This clonotype was observed a single time. The chain's CDR3 is CASSLAGGHNEQYF. CDR3 nucleotide sequence: TGTGCCAGCAGTTTAGCGGGGGGGCACAATGAGCAGTACTTC. The gene calls are TRBV28 and TRBJ2-1; 9 bases agree with TRBD2. Gene TRBJ2-7 matches the end of the DNA better, so the J call may be wrong. Germline CDR1 MDHEN, CDR2 SYDVKM. The CDR3 runs to 14 residues.

V is TRBV4-2 and J is TRBJ2-3; 9 bases match TRBD2. The CDR3 loop spans 16 amino acids. The trim removed 0 bases at V and 1 base at J, leaving 2 bases unmatched. Germline loops: CDR1 LGHNA, CDR2 YNFKEQ. CDR3 nucleotide sequence: TGTGCCAGCAGCCAAGAGGCGGGGGGGGGCACAGATACGCAGTATTTT. Its translation: CASSQEAGGGTDTQYF.

The chain links TRBV6-5 to TRBJ2-7; 8 positions match TRBD1. After removal of 0 bases from V and 4 bases from J, the junction contained 8 bases not matched to a gene. This CDR3 comprises 16 residues. Germline-derived CDR1 and CDR2 are MNHEY and SVGAGI. CDR3 bases: TGTGCCAGCAGTTACTCTGCGGCAGGGGGCTCATACGAGCAGTACTTC. It translates to CASSYSAAGGSYEQYF.

This clonotype was found a few times. J is TRBJ2-1 and V is TRBV27; 9 bases match TRBD1. The J segment lost 2 bases and the V segment lost 7 bases, leaving 6 bases of the junction unmatched. The CDR3 loop spans 15 amino acids. Per the germline V gene, CDR1 is MNHEY and CDR2 is SMNVEV (reference sequence). CDR3 sequence (DNA): TGTGCCAGCAATTCAAACAGGGGGCCCTACAATGAGCAGTTCTTC. It yields the protein CASNSNRGPYNEQFF.

This clonotype has more than one count but fewer than ten. The V call is TRBV28, the J call TRBJ2-7; TRBD1 aligns across 10 bases. The CDR3 has 15 residues. CDR1 MDHEN and CDR2 SYDVKM come from the germline V gene. V lost 5 bases, J lost 2 bases, and 6 bases stayed unmatched. The CDR3 protein is CASSPFGQGAYEQYF. CDR3 DNA: TGTGCCAGCAGTCCCTTCGGACAGGGGGCCTACGAGCAGTACTTC.

This clonotype was detected only a few times. The V and J genes are TRBV28 and TRBJ1-4; D remains ambiguous. The CDR3 spans 11 residues. Germline V lookup: CDR1 MDHEN, CDR2 SYDVKM. V was trimmed by 6 bases and J by 12 bases, leaving 11 bases between them. The CDR3 region has the DNA TGTGCCAGCAGGAGGATATGGGAACTGTTTTTT. It encodes CASRRIWELFF.

CDR3: CSASDYQNTGELFF. The CDR3 DNA sequence: TGCAGTGCTAGTGACTACCAAAACACCGGGGAGCTGTTTTTT. The V gene is TRBV20-1, the J gene TRBJ2-2; tentative D call: TRBD2 (5 bases). This CDR3 is 14 amino acids long. Germline V CDR1 and CDR2: DFQATT, SNEGSKA (reference sequence). The V end was cut by 3 bases, the J end by 2 bases, with 10 bases between.

This clonotype has only a few counts. This chain connects TRBV10-3 to TRBJ1-5, with D possibly TRBD1 on 5 matching bases. The CDR3 runs 16 residues. Germline V gene sequence: CDR1 ENHRY, CDR2 SYGVKD. V lost 0 bases and J 5 bases, leaving 14 bases between the germline ends. The CDR3 sequence: CAISESGKGKDQPQHF. For the CDR3, the DNA is TGTGCCATCAGTGAGTCCGGAAAGGGGAAGGATCAGCCCCAGCATTTT.

The chain joins TRBV20-1 to TRBJ2-1; 8 bases align to TRBD1. The junction had 9 bases not matched to a gene; V was cut back by 4 bases and J by 4 bases. This CDR3 is built from 15 residues. Germline V gene lookup returns CDR1 DFQATT and CDR2 SNEGSKA (reference sequence). The chain's CDR3 is CSATDRTGSYNEQFF. Here the CDR3 DNA reads TGCAGTGCTACCGATAGGACAGGGAGTTACAATGAGCAGTTCTTC.

This chain joins TRBV6-5 and TRBJ2-1; 12 positions agree with TRBD2. Germline assignment: CDR1 MNHEY and CDR2 SVGAGI. This CDR3 comprises 15 residues. The ends lost 6 bases at V and 5 bases at J; junction bases unmatched: 5. CDR3 sequence (DNA): TGTGCCAGCAGGGAACTAGCGGGGGGCCACAATGAGCAGTTCTTC. Its translation: CASRELAGGHNEQFF.

This clonotype was seen a handful of times. V usage is TRBV29-1 and J usage is TRBJ2-3; D call uncertain. CDR1 and CDR2 (germline): SQVTM, ANQGSEA. The CDR3 sequence is 12 residues long. The V end lost 1 base, the J end lost 7 bases, and 9 bases lay between the germline ends. This chain's CDR3 is CSVEGTANTQYF. The DNA for the CDR3 is TGCAGCGTTGAAGGGACGGCAAATACGCAGTATTTT.

The chain has TRBV6-5 and TRBJ2-3; D gene ambiguous. The germline CDR1 and CDR2 sequences are MNHEY and SVGAGI. The CDR3 is made up of 15 amino acids. V shed 2 bases and J shed 5 bases, with 14 bases lying between them. CDR3 sequence: CASSYRLSLEDTQYF. The CDR3 bases are TGTGCCAGCAGTTACCGGCTGTCCCTGGAAGATACGCAGTATTTT.

The chain combines TRBV20-1 with TRBJ2-1; possibly TRBD1 or TRBD2 for D (5 bases each). The CDR3 spans 15 residues. V was shortened by 6 bases and J by 6 bases, with 21 bases between the two germline ends. From germline, CDR1 is DFQATT and CDR2 SNEGSKA (reference sequence). CDR3 sequence: CSATWDGPTLNEQFF. In DNA, the CDR3 is TGCAGTGCCACCTGGGACGGACCAACTCTCAATGAGCAGTTCTTC.

This clonotype was observed once. The chain joins TRBV20-1 to TRBJ2-4, with D possibly called TRBD1 or TRBD2 (5 bases each). The DNA end lines up better with TRBJ2-7; the J call may be wrong. Germline V gives CDR1 DFQATT, CDR2 SNEGSKA (reference sequence). The CDR3 consists of 14 residues. CDR3 nucleotides: TGCAGTGCTAGAGATGAGCGGACAACCTACGAGCAGTACTTC. It is translated as CSARDERTTYEQYF.

The V call is TRBV20-1, the J call TRBJ1-5; D uncertain. Germline-derived CDR1 and CDR2 are DFQATT and SNEGSKA (reference sequence). V was clipped by 5 bases and J by 7 bases, with 12 bases between them. CDR3 length equals 12 residues. CDR3 bases: TGCAGTGCTCCCCGGGTAGGACAGCCCCAGCATTTT. Translated: CSAPRVGQPQHF.

This sequence joins TRBV29-1 and TRBJ2-4; no firm D call. The J call may be mistaken, given a closer DNA end match to TRBJ2-7. This CDR3 contains 10 residues. Germline loops: CDR1 SQVTM, CDR2 ANQGSEA. The CDR3 here is CSVVGSEQYF. CDR3 nucleotide sequence: TGCAGCGTTGTCGGTAGCGAGCAGTACTTC.

This clonotype was detected a few times. The genes are TRBV28 and TRBJ2-7; D is possibly TRBD1 (5 bases). The germline V gene has CDR1 MDHEN and CDR2 SYDVKM. The CDR3 has 12 amino acids. V was shortened by 4 bases and J by 3 bases, with 7 bases between the two germline ends. CDR3 in DNA: TGTGCCAGCAGTTCCAGGGTCTACGAGCAGTACTTC. Its translation is CASSSRVYEQYF.

In regard to this clonotype: The junction does not match germline at one end; this may be a read error. V gene TRBV6-1 combines with J gene TRBJ2-2, with 9 bases matching TRBD2. This CDR3 spans 14 amino acids. From germline, CDR1 is MNHNS and CDR2 SASEGT. The DNA for the CDR3 is TGTGCCAGTAGTGGGACTAGCAGACCAAGGGAGCTGTTTTTT. Residues: CASSGTSRPRELFF.

This clonotype was seen a handful of times. V is TRBV20-1 and J is TRBJ2-1; 12 nucleotides align to TRBD2. The ends lost 2 bases at V and 5 bases at J; junction bases unmatched: 4. CDR3 length: 15 amino acids. Germline assignment: CDR1 DFQATT and CDR2 SNEGSKA (reference sequence). The CDR3 sequence is CSARQTSGGNNEQFF. The CDR3 nucleotides are TGCAGTGCTAGACAGACTAGCGGGGGTAACAATGAGCAGTTCTTC.

As concerns this clonotype: At one end the junction does not follow the germline gene, possibly because of a read error. V is TRBV20-1 and J is TRBJ2-7, with 7 bases identical to TRBD1. From germline, CDR1 is DFQATT and CDR2 SNEGSKA (reference sequence). The length of the CDR3 is 13 residues. Written as DNA, the CDR3 is TGCAGCGCTACAGGGGATAGGTCCTACGAGCAGTACTTC. Translation gives CSATGDRSYEQYF.

This clonotype has only one observation. The CDR3 here is CATSDFGGARNEQFF. CDR3 sequence (DNA): TGTGCCACCAGTGATTTCGGGGGGGCGCGGAATGAGCAGTTCTTC. V is TRBV24-1 and J is TRBJ2-1; 8 positions match TRBD2. CDR3 length equals 15 residues. The J segment lost 7 bases and the V segment lost 1 base, leaving 5 bases of the junction unmatched. Germline loops: CDR1 KGHDR, CDR2 SFDVKD.

V gene TRBV28 combines with J gene TRBJ1-4; TRBD1 might be the D (6 bases). Germline V lookup: CDR1 MDHEN, CDR2 SYDVKM. The CDR3 runs 14 residues. Between the trimmed V and J ends, which lost 6 bases and 8 bases, there was a span of 16 bases. DNA for the CDR3: TGTGCCAGCAGCGAGGGGGACTTTGAAGAAAAACTGTTTTTT. Translation gives CASSEGDFEEKLFF.